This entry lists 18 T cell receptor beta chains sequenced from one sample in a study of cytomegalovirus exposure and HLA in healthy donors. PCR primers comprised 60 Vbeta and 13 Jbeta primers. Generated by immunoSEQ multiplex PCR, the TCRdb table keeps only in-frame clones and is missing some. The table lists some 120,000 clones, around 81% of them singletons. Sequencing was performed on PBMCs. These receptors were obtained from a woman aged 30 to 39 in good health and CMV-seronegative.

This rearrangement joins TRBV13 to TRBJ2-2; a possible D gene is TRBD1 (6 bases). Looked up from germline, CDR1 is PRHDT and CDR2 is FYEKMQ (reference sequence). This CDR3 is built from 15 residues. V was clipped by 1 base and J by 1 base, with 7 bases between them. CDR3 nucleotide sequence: TGTGCCAGCAGCTTAGAGACAGGGAACACCGGGGAGCTGTTTTTT. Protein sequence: CASSLETGNTGELFF.

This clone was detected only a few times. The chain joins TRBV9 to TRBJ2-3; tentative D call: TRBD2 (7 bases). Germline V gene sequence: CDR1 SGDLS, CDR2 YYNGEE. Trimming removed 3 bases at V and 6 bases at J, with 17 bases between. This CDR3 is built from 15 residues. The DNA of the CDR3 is TGTGCCAGCAGCGAGGGGGGGCTAGTATCGGATACGCAGTATTTT. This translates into CASSEGGLVSDTQYF.

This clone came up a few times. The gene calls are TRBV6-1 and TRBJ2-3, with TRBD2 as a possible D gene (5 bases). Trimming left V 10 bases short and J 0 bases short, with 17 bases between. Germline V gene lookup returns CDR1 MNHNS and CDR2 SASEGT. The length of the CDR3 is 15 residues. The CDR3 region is CATNTGLGSTDTQYF. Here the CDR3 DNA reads TGTGCCACCAATACCGGACTGGGAAGCACAGATACGCAGTATTTT.

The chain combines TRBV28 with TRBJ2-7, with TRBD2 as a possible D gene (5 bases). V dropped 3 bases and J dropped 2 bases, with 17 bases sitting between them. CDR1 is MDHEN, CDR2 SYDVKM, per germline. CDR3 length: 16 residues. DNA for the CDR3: TGTGCCAGCAGTTTGAAAACCGGACTGAATACCTACGAGCAGTACTTC. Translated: CASSLKTGLNTYEQYF.

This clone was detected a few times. This chain's CDR3 is CASAFIRSDRVAREGHYNEQFF. CDR3 DNA: TGTGCTAGTGCCTTCATCCGATCGGACAGGGTTGCGCGGGAGGGCCATTACAATGAGCAGTTCTTC. The chain links TRBV12-5 to TRBJ2-1, with TRBD2 as a possible D gene (9 bases). The germline V gene has CDR1 LGHNT and CDR2 FRNRAP. CDR3 length: 22 residues. Between the trimmed V and J ends, which lost 7 bases and 4 bases, there was a span of 38 bases.

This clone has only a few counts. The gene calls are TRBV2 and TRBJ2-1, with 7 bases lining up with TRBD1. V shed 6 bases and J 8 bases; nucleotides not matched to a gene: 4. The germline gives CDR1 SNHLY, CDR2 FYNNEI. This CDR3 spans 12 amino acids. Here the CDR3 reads CASSRQGYEQFF. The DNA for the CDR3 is TGTGCCAGCAGCCGACAGGGCTATGAGCAGTTCTTC.

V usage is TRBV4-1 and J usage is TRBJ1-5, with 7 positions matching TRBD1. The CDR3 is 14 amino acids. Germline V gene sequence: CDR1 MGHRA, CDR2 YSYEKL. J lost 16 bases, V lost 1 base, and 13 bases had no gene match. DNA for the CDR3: TGCGCCAGCAGCCAAGGTGACACCCCCGGGACAGAACATTTT. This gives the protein CASSQGDTPGTEHF.

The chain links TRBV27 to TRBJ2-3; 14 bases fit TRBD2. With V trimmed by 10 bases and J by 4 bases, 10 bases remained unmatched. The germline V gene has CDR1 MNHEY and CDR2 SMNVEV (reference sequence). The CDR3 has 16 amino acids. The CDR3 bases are TGTGCCATACAACCTGGGACTAGCGGGAGTTCAGATACGCAGTATTTT. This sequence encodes CAIQPGTSGSSDTQYF.

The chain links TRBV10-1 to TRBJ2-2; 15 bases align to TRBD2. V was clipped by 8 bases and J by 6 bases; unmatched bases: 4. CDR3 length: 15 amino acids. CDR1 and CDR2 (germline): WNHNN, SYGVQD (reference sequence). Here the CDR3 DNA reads TGCGCCAGCGCGGGGACTAGCGGGAGGCCCGGGGAGCTGTTTTTT. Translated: CASAGTSGRPGELFF.

The DNA for the CDR3 is TGTGCCAGCAGGGTGGACAGTTCCTTCTCCTACGAGCAGTACTTC. This translates into CASRVDSSFSYEQYF. The chain couples TRBV2 to TRBJ2-7, with D possibly being TRBD1 (6 bases). The V gene lost 6 bases and the J gene lost 0 bases, with 15 bases spanning the gap. The CDR3 loop spans 15 amino acids. Germline CDR1 is SNHLY and CDR2 is FYNNEI.

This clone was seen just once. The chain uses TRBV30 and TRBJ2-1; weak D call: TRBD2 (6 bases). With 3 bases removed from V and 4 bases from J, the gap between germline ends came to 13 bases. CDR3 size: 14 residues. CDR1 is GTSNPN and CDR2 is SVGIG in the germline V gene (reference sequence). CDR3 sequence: CAWRTSRVYNEQFF. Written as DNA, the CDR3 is TGTGCCTGGAGAACTAGCCGGGTTTACAATGAGCAGTTCTTC. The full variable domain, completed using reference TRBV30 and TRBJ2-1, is SQTIHQWPATLVQPVGSPLSLECTVEGTSNPNLYWYRQAAGRGLQLLFYSVGIGQISSEVPQNLSASRPQDRQFILSSKKLLLSDSGFYLCAWRTSRVYNEQFFGPGTRLTVL.

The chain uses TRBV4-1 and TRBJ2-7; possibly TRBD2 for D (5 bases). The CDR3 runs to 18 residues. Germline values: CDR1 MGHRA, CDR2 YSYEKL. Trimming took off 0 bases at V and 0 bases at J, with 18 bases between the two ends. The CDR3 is CASSQDLTLAGHSYEQYF. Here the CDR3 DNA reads TGCGCCAGCAGCCAAGATCTTACGTTGGCGGGCCACTCCTACGAGCAGTACTTC.

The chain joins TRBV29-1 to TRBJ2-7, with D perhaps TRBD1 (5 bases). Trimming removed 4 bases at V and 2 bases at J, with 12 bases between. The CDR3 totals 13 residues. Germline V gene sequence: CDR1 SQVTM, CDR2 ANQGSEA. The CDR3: CSVVREGAYEQYF. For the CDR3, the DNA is TGCAGCGTTGTTAGGGAAGGGGCCTACGAGCAGTACTTC.

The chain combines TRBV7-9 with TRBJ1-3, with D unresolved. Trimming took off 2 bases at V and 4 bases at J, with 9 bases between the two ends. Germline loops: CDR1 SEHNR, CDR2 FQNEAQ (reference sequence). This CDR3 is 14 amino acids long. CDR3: CASSLNTGGNTIYF. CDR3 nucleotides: TGTGCCAGCAGCTTAAATACGGGGGGAAACACCATATATTTT.

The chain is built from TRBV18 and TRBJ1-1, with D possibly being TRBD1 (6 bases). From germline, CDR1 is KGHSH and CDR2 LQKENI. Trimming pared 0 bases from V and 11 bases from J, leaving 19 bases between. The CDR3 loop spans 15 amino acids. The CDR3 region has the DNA TGTGCCAGCTCACCACCACCAGCGACAGGTGTGAATGCTTTCTTT. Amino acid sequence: CASSPPPATGVNAFF.

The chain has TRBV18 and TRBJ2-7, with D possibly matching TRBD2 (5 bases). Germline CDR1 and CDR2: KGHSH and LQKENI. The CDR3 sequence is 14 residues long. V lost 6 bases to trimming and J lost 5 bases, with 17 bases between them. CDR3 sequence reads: CASSQTYRENEQYF. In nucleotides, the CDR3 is TGTGCCAGCTCTCAAACCTATCGGGAAAACGAGCAGTACTTC.

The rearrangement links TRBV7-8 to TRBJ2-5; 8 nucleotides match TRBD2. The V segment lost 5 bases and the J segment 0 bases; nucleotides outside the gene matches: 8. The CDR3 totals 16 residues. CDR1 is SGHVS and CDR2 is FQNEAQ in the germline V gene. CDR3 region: CASSPQGSGNQETQYF. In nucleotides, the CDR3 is TGTGCCAGCAGCCCCCAGGGTAGCGGGAACCAAGAGACCCAGTACTTC.

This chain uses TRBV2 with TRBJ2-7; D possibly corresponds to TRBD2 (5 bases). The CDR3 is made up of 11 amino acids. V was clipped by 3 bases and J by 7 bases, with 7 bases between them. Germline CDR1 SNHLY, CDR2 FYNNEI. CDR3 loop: CASSERAEQYF. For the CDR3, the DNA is TGTGCCAGCAGTGAGAGGGCGGAGCAGTACTTC.